The 18 T cell receptor beta chains given below trace back to one sample, sequenced in a study of beta chain features in type 1 diabetes. The sequenced template was cDNA made from the entire isolated RNA. The table came from immunoSEQ multiplex PCR; TCRdb's copy has only in-frame clones and leaves some out. The sample shows 130,000 to 150,000 clones, around 51% of them seen only once. Sequencing was performed on Tregs from blood. These receptors came from a young man in good health.

The V and J genes are TRBV6-6 and TRBJ1-2; 9 bases map to TRBD1. Trimming at V came to 3 bases and at J to 8 bases, leaving 10 bases not matched to a gene. The CDR3 spans 15 residues. The V gene's germline CDR1 is MNHNY and CDR2 SVGAGI (reference sequence). The CDR3 here is CASSYVGQGVRGYTF. CDR3 coding DNA: TGTGCCAGCAGTTATGTGGGACAGGGCGTGAGGGGCTACACCTTC.

A few counts support this clone. The V gene is TRBV14, the J gene TRBJ1-1, with TRBD1 as a possible D gene (6 bases). V shed 0 bases and J shed 1 base, with 12 bases lying between them. This CDR3 is built from 16 residues. CDR1 SGHDN and CDR2 FVKESK come from the germline V gene. The CDR3, as DNA: TGTGCCAGCAGCCAAGACCGGGGACACTGGAACACTGAAGCTTTCTTT. This translates into CASSQDRGHWNTEAFF.

This chain uses TRBV7-2 with TRBJ2-7, with D possibly being TRBD1 (5 bases). The V end lost 5 bases, the J end lost 3 bases, and 11 bases lay between the germline ends. Germline CDR1 and CDR2: SGHTA and FQGNSA. This CDR3 contains 13 residues. Here the CDR3 reads CASSLRGLYEQYF. The CDR3 DNA is TGTGCCAGCAGCCTTAGGGGTCTCTACGAGCAGTACTTC.

The chain carries TRBV15 and TRBJ2-5; D remains unclear. The germline V gene has CDR1 LNHNV and CDR2 YYDKDF (reference sequence). Deletions cut 1 base from V and 5 bases from J, with 8 bases between. The CDR3 is 13 amino acids. In nucleotides, the CDR3 is TGTGCCACCAGCAGAGTGAGGTGGGAGACCCAGTACTTC. The encoded protein is CATSRVRWETQYF. Supplemented by reference TRBV15 and TRBJ2-5, the full variable domain reads DAMVIQNPRYQVTQFGKPVTLSCSQTLNHNVMYWYQQKSSQAPKLLFHYYDKDFNNEADTPDNFQSRRPNTSFCFLDIRSPGLGDTAMYLCATSRVRWETQYFGPGTRLLVL.

This clone was observed a few times. The chain links TRBV7-8 to TRBJ2-1, with D perhaps matching TRBD1 (5 bases). The germline V gene has CDR1 SGHVS and CDR2 FQNEAQ. V was shortened by 4 bases and J by 8 bases, with 15 bases between the two germline ends. The CDR3 length is 14 residues. CDR3 protein: CASSYNARVDEQFF. The CDR3 DNA reads TGTGCCAGCAGCTACAATGCCAGGGTTGATGAGCAGTTCTTC.

The V call is TRBV7-2, the J call TRBJ1-1; D uncertain. V was shortened by 6 bases and J by 7 bases, with 18 bases between the two germline ends. Germline CDR1 reads SGHTA; CDR2 reads FQGNSA. The CDR3 extends over 14 amino acids. The DNA of the CDR3 is TGTGCCAGCAGTGCTCGGGGATTCGGAGGTGAAGCTTTCTTT. Protein: CASSARGFGGEAFF.

CDR3 in DNA: TGCGCCAGCAGCCAACTAGTTGTGCCCACGGGGACCCAGTACTTC. The encoded protein is CASSQLVVPTGTQYF. The chain joins TRBV4-3 to TRBJ2-5; D not resolved. The CDR3 loop spans 15 amino acids. V lost 2 bases and J lost 7, with 17 bases in between. Germline-derived CDR1 and CDR2 are LGHNA and YSLEER.

This chain links TRBV7-8 with TRBJ2-7; 9 bases fit TRBD1. This CDR3 region has 14 residues. Per the germline V gene, CDR1 is SGHVS and CDR2 is FQNEAQ. V was pared by 5 bases and J by 4 bases, with 6 bases of the junction left unmatched. The DNA for the CDR3 is TGTGCCAGCAGCGTGACAGGGGGGGGGTACGAGCAGTACTTC. This codes for CASSVTGGGYEQYF.

V usage is TRBV27 and J usage is TRBJ1-6; no reliable D call. CDR1 is MNHEY, CDR2 SMNVEV, per germline (reference sequence). Trimming cost V 6 bases and J 9 bases, with 21 bases left between them. The CDR3 loop spans 16 amino acids. For the CDR3, the DNA is TGTGCCAGCAGGGGCCCCATAGCGAGCTTCTCTTCACCCCTCCACTTT. This translates into CASRGPIASFSSPLHF.

The rearrangement uses TRBV28 and TRBJ2-1; 10 positions match TRBD2. This CDR3 contains 16 residues. Unmatched junction bases numbered 11, after V lost 5 bases and J lost 7 bases. CDR1 and CDR2 (germline): MDHEN, SYDVKM. The CDR3 loop reads CASSLRTSGQRNEQFF. In DNA, the CDR3 is TGTGCCAGCAGTCTACGGACTAGCGGCCAGAGGAATGAGCAGTTCTTC.

The table lists this clone with a count of one. One end of the junction is discordant with germline, which a read error may explain. The chain employs TRBV5-6 and TRBJ2-6, with D maybe TRBD1 (5 bases). The length of the CDR3 is 15 residues. Germline V gene lookup returns CDR1 SGHDT and CDR2 YYEEEE. CDR3 nucleotide sequence: TGTGCCAGCAGCTTTGTCGGATCTGGGGCCAACGCCCTGACTTTC. It codes for CASSFVGSGANALTF.

The chain is built from TRBV19 and TRBJ1-1, with D perhaps matching TRBD1 (6 bases). The CDR3 has 16 residues. Deletions cut 2 bases from V and 4 bases from J, with 17 bases between. Germline V gives CDR1 LNHDA, CDR2 SQIVND (reference sequence). In DNA form, the CDR3 reads TGTGCCAGTAGTATAATACATACAGGGTTCGGCACTGAAGCTTTCTTT. This encodes CASSIIHTGFGTEAFF.

This chain joins TRBV7-9 and TRBJ2-5, with 8 nucleotides matching TRBD1. V was pared by 1 base and J by 7 bases, with 8 bases of the junction left unmatched. This CDR3 has 15 residues. Germline CDR1 is SEHNR and CDR2 is FQNEAQ (reference sequence). CDR3 in DNA: TGTGCCAGCAGCTTAGTGGCCAGGGGGCTTGGGACCCAGTACTTC. This translates into CASSLVARGLGTQYF.

The chain couples TRBV29-1 to TRBJ2-7, with 7 bases lining up with TRBD2. The CDR3 covers 10 residues. Looked up from germline, CDR1 is SQVTM and CDR2 is ANQGSEA. The V gene end was trimmed by 6 bases and the J gene end by 7 bases; junction bases not matched to a gene: 3. The CDR3 loop is CSVGGSEQYF. As DNA, the CDR3 is TGCAGCGTGGGGGGGAGTGAGCAGTACTTC.

This chain joins TRBV2 and TRBJ2-2; TRBD2 agrees at 8 bases. Germline V gene lookup returns CDR1 SNHLY and CDR2 FYNNEI. The CDR3 contains 15 residues. V was pared by 5 bases and J by 5 bases, with 7 bases of the junction left unmatched. CDR3 in amino acids: CASSPGLVMTGELFF. CDR3 in DNA: TGTGCCAGCAGTCCGGGACTAGTAATGACCGGGGAGCTGTTTTTT.

The V gene is TRBV28, the J gene TRBJ2-1; D is possibly TRBD1 (6 bases). The ends were cut back, 1 base at V and 10 bases at J, with 11 bases in the middle. The CDR3 has 13 amino acids. CDR1 and CDR2 from the germline V gene are MDHEN and SYDVKM. In DNA form, the CDR3 reads TGTGCCAGCAGTTTATACAGGGCCTTGGAGCAGTTCTTC. This encodes CASSLYRALEQFF. Complete variable domain (other parts from reference TRBV28 and TRBJ2-1): DVKVTQSSRYLVKRTGEKVFLECVQDMDHENMFWYRQDPGLGLRLIYFSYDVKMKEKGDIPEGYSVSREKKERFSLILESASTNQTSMYLCASSLYRALEQFFGPGTRLTVL.

This sequence joins TRBV9 and TRBJ2-1; 9 bases are shared with TRBD2. Germline V gene data show CDR1 as SGDLS and CDR2 as YYNGEE. The V gene end was trimmed by 0 bases and the J gene end by 4 bases; junction bases not matched to a gene: 5. This CDR3 spans 16 amino acids. The CDR3 spells CASSVVGSGSYNEQFF. CDR3 nucleotides: TGTGCCAGCAGCGTAGTTGGTAGCGGGAGTTACAATGAGCAGTTCTTC.

The chain joins TRBV10-3 to TRBJ2-2; 8 bases fit TRBD1. With V trimmed by 7 bases and J by 6 bases, 10 bases remained unmatched. CDR1 ENHRY and CDR2 SYGVKD come from the germline V gene. This CDR3 spans 15 amino acids. CDR3 sequence (DNA): TGTGCCATCATGATTCCGGGACAGGCTCCCGGGGAGCTGTTTTTT. The encoded protein is CAIMIPGQAPGELFF.